The 21 T cell receptor beta chains in this list originate from one sample, sequenced in a study of shared clonotypes between healthy human individuals. Measured with immunoSEQ multiplex PCR; TCRdb has only the in-frame clones, and not every one. Of hundreds of thousands of clones detected, less than 85% appear once; the ten largest clones hold 1.5% to 2%. Input material: memory CD4+ T cells sorted from blood. Subset noted: CD45RA-negative fraction. The receptors originated from a woman aged 25 to 39 in good health.

For this clone: With a much larger clone just one base away, this may be a read error. CDR3 amino acids: CASSIGGGGLGETQYF. CDR3 DNA sequence: TGTGCCAGTAGTATAGGGGGCGGGGGGCTGGGAGAGACCCAGTACTTC. The genes are TRBV19 and TRBJ2-5, with 8 nucleotides matching TRBD2. Germline V gives CDR1 LNHDA, CDR2 SQIVND (reference sequence). The CDR3 consists of 16 residues. J lost 4 bases, V lost 1 base, and 8 bases had no gene match.

The V call is TRBV28, the J call TRBJ1-5, with 7 nucleotides matching TRBD1. CDR1 and CDR2 (germline): MDHEN, SYDVKM. Germline trimming cut 5 bases from V and 6 bases from J; bases unmatched to any gene: 7. The CDR3 contains 14 residues. The CDR3 DNA reads TGTGCCAGCAGTGCCACCCACAGGGGTCAGCCCCAGCATTTT. Translated: CASSATHRGQPQHF.

This chain joins TRBV6-5 and TRBJ2-2, with 7 bases aligning to TRBD1. This CDR3 has 15 residues. V lost 6 bases to trimming and J lost 6 bases; unmatched junction nucleotides: 10. Germline V CDR1 and CDR2: MNHEY, SVGAGI. The CDR3 nucleotides are TGTGCCAGCAGACCCCAGACAGGGCTGGCCGGGGAGCTGTTTTTT. Residues: CASRPQTGLAGELFF.

As concerns this clone: A read error may account for a junction end that differs from germline. The chain recombines TRBV6-1 with TRBJ1-1; possibly TRBD1 for D (5 bases). This CDR3 has 15 amino acids. The germline gives CDR1 MNHNS, CDR2 SASEGT. The DNA of the CDR3 is TGTGCCAGCAGGGAAGGGGTCTTCCGAGGTACTGAAGCTTTCTTT. Its protein is CASREGVFRGTEAFF.

V and J are TRBV2 and TRBJ1-5, with D perhaps matching TRBD1 (6 bases). There are 14 residues in the CDR3. Germline CDR1 and CDR2: SNHLY and FYNNEI. V was cut by 6 bases and J by 4 bases, with 13 bases left in between. The CDR3 DNA follows: TGTGCCAGCAGCCAACAGGGACTAAATCAGCCCCAGCATTTT. Translated, it gives CASSQQGLNQPQHF.

This clone was detected a few times. V gene TRBV25-1 combines with J gene TRBJ2-1, with 11 bases aligning to TRBD2. CDR3 length: 17 residues. With V trimmed by 3 bases and J by 8 bases, 12 bases remained unmatched. Germline CDR1 and CDR2: MGHDK and SYGVNS. CDR3 region: CASSDSSRLAGSYEQFF. CDR3 DNA: TGTGCCAGCAGTGATTCTTCACGACTAGCGGGAAGCTATGAGCAGTTCTTC.

The chain couples TRBV15 to TRBJ1-5; a weak D match, TRBD1 (6 bases). The CDR3 consists of 21 residues. CDR1 is LNHNV, CDR2 YYDKDF, per germline (reference sequence). Trimming left V 0 bases short and J 0 bases short, with 24 bases between. The CDR3 protein is CATSRDRRGAGEGSSNQPQHF. The CDR3 DNA reads TGTGCCACCAGCAGAGATCGGAGAGGAGCAGGGGAGGGGAGTAGCAATCAGCCCCAGCATTTT.

This clone was counted a single time. The rearrangement uses TRBV9 and TRBJ2-3; D might be TRBD2 (5 bases). Trimming shortened V by 1 base and J by 2 bases, and 11 bases separated the two germline ends. This CDR3 has 15 amino acids. Germline CDR1 is SGDLS and CDR2 is YYNGEE. CDR3 nucleotides: TGTGCCAGCAGCGTAATGGCGGGCCTCACAGATACGCAGTATTTT. This encodes CASSVMAGLTDTQYF.

The chain links TRBV6-1 to TRBJ2-7; no definite D call. This CDR3 is 11 amino acids long. The V gene lost 3 bases and the J gene lost 7 bases, with 7 bases spanning the gap. Germline CDR1 reads MNHNS; CDR2 reads SASEGT. In DNA form, the CDR3 reads TGTGCCAGCAGTGATGTTCGGGAGCAGTACTTC. Amino acid sequence: CASSDVREQYF.

The CDR3 loop is CASSQDRANPYEQYF. In DNA form, the CDR3 reads TGCGCCAGCAGCCAAGATCGAGCGAACCCCTACGAGCAGTACTTC. The genes are TRBV4-1 and TRBJ2-7; D is uncertain. Trimming removed 0 bases from V and 2 bases from J, with 11 bases in between. The CDR3 has 15 amino acids. Germline V CDR1 and CDR2: MGHRA, YSYEKL.

This sequence joins TRBV29-1 and TRBJ1-3; the D is unclear. The CDR3 contains 14 residues. The V gene lost 4 bases and the J gene lost 2 bases, with 12 bases spanning the gap. The germline CDR1 and CDR2 sequences are SQVTM and ANQGSEA. CDR3 sequence (DNA): TGCAGCGTTGCGGGTGGTGGAACTGGAAACACCATATATTTT. It yields the protein CSVAGGGTGNTIYF.

The chain combines TRBV2 with TRBJ1-5, with D perhaps matching TRBD1 (5 bases). V dropped 8 bases and J dropped 0 bases, with 11 bases sitting between them. CDR1 is SNHLY and CDR2 is FYNNEI in the germline V gene. The CDR3 loop spans 14 amino acids. The chain's CDR3 is CASRDLNSNQPQHF. In DNA, the CDR3 is TGTGCCAGCCGGGACCTCAATAGCAATCAGCCCCAGCATTTT.

The V gene is TRBV5-6, the J gene TRBJ1-2, with D maybe TRBD1 (5 bases). The germline CDR1 and CDR2 sequences are SGHDT and YYEEEE. The CDR3 runs to 13 residues. V lost 6 bases and J lost 1, with 10 bases in between. CDR3 loop: CASTSGGNYGYTF. The CDR3 DNA is TGTGCCAGCACTTCGGGGGGTAACTATGGCTACACCTTC. The complete variable domain, with remaining parts taken from reference TRBV5-6 and TRBJ1-2, reads DAGVTQSPTHLIKTRGQQVTLRCSPKSGHDTVSWYQQALGQGPQFIFQYYEEEERQRGNFPDRFSGHQFPNYSSELNVNALLLGDSALYLCASTSGGNYGYTFGSGTRLTVV.

This clone was detected ten times or more. The gene calls are TRBV5-4 and TRBJ1-1, with 8 bases aligning to TRBD1. Germline V lookup: CDR1 SGHNT, CDR2 YYREEE (reference sequence). This CDR3 has 13 residues. V lost 4 bases and J lost 6; bases outside the gene matches: 5. The CDR3 sequence: CASSLRDRPEAFF. The CDR3 DNA reads TGTGCCAGCAGCCTCCGGGACAGGCCTGAAGCTTTCTTT.

The chain has TRBV14 and TRBJ1-2, with 7 bases that match TRBD1. Unmatched junction bases numbered 9, after V lost 3 bases and J lost 8 bases. The length of the CDR3 is 14 residues. The V gene's germline CDR1 is SGHDN and CDR2 FVKESK. The chain's CDR3 is CASSQTGLGGGYTF. The CDR3 nucleotides are TGTGCCAGCAGCCAGACAGGGCTGGGTGGCGGCTACACCTTC.

The gene calls are TRBV5-6 and TRBJ2-6; D gene ambiguous. Trimming took off 0 bases at V and 2 bases at J, with 12 bases between the two ends. Per germline, CDR1 SGHDT and CDR2 YYEEEE. The CDR3 has 17 amino acids. DNA of the CDR3: TGTGCCAGCAGCTTGGTGAAGGGAAGGACTGGGGCCAACGTCCTGACTTTC. Translating gives CASSLVKGRTGANVLTF.

This chain uses TRBV11-2 with TRBJ1-2, with D perhaps TRBD1 (6 bases). The CDR3 contains 13 residues. V was cut by 5 bases and J by 3 bases, with 10 bases left in between. CDR1 is SGHAT and CDR2 is FQNNGV in the germline V gene. The CDR3 protein is CASSNTGYYGYTF. CDR3 DNA sequence: TGTGCCAGCAGCAACACAGGGTACTATGGCTACACCTTC.

The V call is TRBV5-1, the J call TRBJ2-1; no firm D call. Germline CDR1 and CDR2: SGHRS and YFSETQ. The V gene lost 4 bases and the J gene lost 0 bases, with 8 bases spanning the gap. The CDR3 runs 14 residues. In nucleotides, the CDR3 is TGCGCCAGCAGCCCTGGGGTCTCCTACAATGAGCAGTTCTTC. This sequence encodes CASSPGVSYNEQFF.

This chain connects TRBV6-6 to TRBJ2-7, with 8 bases lining up with TRBD1. V lost 5 bases and J lost 3; bases outside the gene matches: 9. Germline values: CDR1 MNHNY, CDR2 SVGAGI (reference sequence). CDR3 length equals 15 residues. The DNA of the CDR3 is TGTGCCAGCAGTGAGACAGGGGATTGGAGCTACGAGCAGTACTTC. It encodes CASSETGDWSYEQYF.

This clone is a singleton in its sample. CDR3 coding DNA: TGTGCCAGTAGACAGGGGGCCGGGGGAGGTGGCACAGATACGCAGTATTTT. It codes for CASRQGAGGGGTDTQYF. J is TRBJ2-3 and V is TRBV19, with TRBD1 matching over 9 bases. The CDR3 sequence is 17 residues long. The germline V gene encodes CDR1 LNHDA and CDR2 SQIVND (reference sequence). The V and J ends lost 6 bases and 1 base, in that order; junction bases with no gene match: 11. The full variable domain, rest sourced from reference TRBV19 and TRBJ2-3, is DGGITQSPKYLFRKEGQNVTLSCEQNLNHDAMYWYRQDPGQGLRLIYYSQIVNDFQKGDIAEGYSVSREKKESFPLTVTSAQKNPTAFYLCASRQGAGGGGTDTQYFGPGTRLTVL.

This clone has a handful of counts. This chain joins TRBV7-2 and TRBJ2-2; 8 positions match TRBD2. Germline lookup yields CDR1 SGHTA and CDR2 FQGNSA. CDR3 length: 14 amino acids. V lost 2 bases, J lost 13 bases, and 9 bases stayed unmatched. The CDR3 nucleotides read TGTGCCAGCAGCTTAATGTCTGCGGGAGGAGTGCTGTTTTTT. Encoded protein: CASSLMSAGGVLFF. Looking up the rest from reference TRBV7-2 and TRBJ2-2 gives the full variable domain: GAGVSQSPSNKVTEKGKDVELRCDPISGHTALYWYRQSLGQGLEFLIYFQGNSAPDKSGLPSDRFSAERTGGSVSTLTIQRTQQEDSAVYLCASSLMSAGGVLFFGEGSRLTVL.